This TCR delta chain was captured by sequencing in a study of gamma-delta T cells after stem cell transplantation listed by TCRdb under 2016. Libraries were built with RT-PCR. The data were produced on an Illumina MiSeq. TCRdb called clones anew from the public reads via CATT; matching DNA rows were later pooled. Recorded for this sample are around 7,800 delta-chain clones; roughly 14% of them occurred a single time. The ten largest clones represent roughly 6% of the sample. This clone was observed a few times. Its antigen is unknown. No per-base quality is available; no much larger clone lies one base away. The germline V gene yields GEAIGNYY for CDR1 and EKD for CDR2. The CDR3 goes from the cysteine to the phenylalanine over 21 residues. Only CDR3 DNA remains: 63 bases, in frame from the first base. Unmatched junction bases come to 13, with V trimmed by 0 bases and J by 2 bases.

What was sequenced was gamma-delta T cells. The sequence was collected from a human donor. It is not recorded whose cells these are; they may come from a transplant donor. The receptor chain draws on TRDV2 and TRDJ3; 9 bases in between match TRDD3. The sequenced DNA is TGTGCCTGTGACACCTTACTGTCTGGGGGATCGAACCCCTGGGACACCCGACAGATGTTTTTC. It translates as CACDTLLSGGSNPWDTRQMFF.